These T cell receptor beta chains were read from a single sample in a study of blood T cell repertoires in COVID-19. Measured with immunoSEQ multiplex PCR; TCRdb has only the in-frame clones, and not every one. The sample consists of approximately 300,000 clones, 87% of them appearing once. The source material was PBMCs or T cells enriched from blood (not recorded which). The receptors originated from a woman between 25 and 40 years old who had recovered from COVID-19. The conserved cysteine and the conserved F or W are not part of the CDR3 here.

v_call	j_call	cdr3_aa
TRBV25-1	TRBJ1-3	ASRDSSGNTIY
TRBV14	TRBJ2-7	ASSSGSLYEQY
TRBV5-1	TRBJ1-6	ASSPRDRGDNSPLH
TRBV18	TRBJ1-1	ASSPGTGGDTEAF
TRBV11-1	TRBJ2-1	ASSLSLGEQF
TRBV11-2	TRBJ2-4	ASSEAENIQY
TRBV9	TRBJ2-1	ASSVGGGTSGYNEQF
TRBV27	TRBJ1-2	ASSLTGGAGGYT
TRBV10-1	TRBJ1-6	ASSAGHLPNSPLH
TRBV18	TRBJ1-4	ASSPADRAATNEKLF
TRBV5-5	TRBJ2-1	ASSLGLAGGADEQF
TRBV19	TRBJ1-1	ASSLDGGNTEAF
TRBV5-5	TRBJ1-2	ASRRTNYGYT
TRBV2	TRBJ1-5	ASSYSAGNQPQH
TRBV14	TRBJ1-1	ASSRLGGATEAF
TRBV5-1	TRBJ2-3	ASSSSGLDTQY
TRBV27	TRBJ1-1	ASSRTGGEAF
TRBV9	TRBJ1-2	ASSAGAGGSYGYT
TRBV5-5	TRBJ1-6	ASSLARGQGAPLH
TRBV5-1	TRBJ1-6	ASSLGHGYSPLH
TRBV6-5	TRBJ2-5	ASSYRLTSDQETQY
TRBV10-1	TRBJ2-3	ASSGTSGGGKDTQY
TRBV7-2	TRBJ1-6	ASSPKTGGSSYNSPLH
TRBV19	TRBJ1-2	ASSIAGQNYGYT
TRBV19	TRBJ2-2	ASSPSGYTGELF
TRBV29-1	TRBJ1-1	SVDSATWTEAF
TRBV19	TRBJ2-7	ASRTGYEQY
TRBV5-5	TRBJ1-1	ASSTDRGAF
TRBV6-5	TRBJ1-6	ASSYSGTSGSPLH
TRBV4-3	TRBJ1-4	ASSNGGRYEKLF
TRBV12-3/TRBV12-4	TRBJ1-1	ASSLGRIRAF
TRBV27	TRBJ1-5	ASSPRRGSQPQH
TRBV7-2	TRBJ1-1	ASSFQTGSITEAF
TRBV6-5	TRBJ1-2	ASSYADGDYGYT
TRBV30	TRBJ1-2	AWMRRVEGYT
TRBV4-1	TRBJ1-2	ASSQVLFGGPTNYGYT
TRBV6-5	TRBJ1-2	AKRTVYGYT
TRBV11-2	TRBJ2-5	ASSLVPGEPGAQY
TRBV19	TRBJ1-1	ASKGSEAF
TRBV27	TRBJ1-2	ASSPSSGTGRSNYGYT
TRBV2	TRBJ1-4	ASSERGQGVEKLF
TRBV5-1	TRBJ2-2	ASSPGGYDTGELF
TRBV3-1/TRBV3-2	TRBJ1-5	ASSQGTPGTVSNQPQH
TRBV6-5	TRBJ1-6	ASSYSRQGNSPLH
TRBV21-1	TRBJ1-5	ASTKWQRSNQPQH
TRBV4-2	TRBJ1-1	ASSFWAGTGKNTEAF
TRBV19	TRBJ2-3	ASSARGQGTDTQY
TRBV5-1	TRBJ1-5	ASSRAPTSGSNQPQH
TRBV29-1	TRBJ1-2	SVEVGGRDYGYT
TRBV7-2	TRBJ1-4	ASSSRGPNEKLF
TRBV6-5	TRBJ1-3	ASSRQGMNTIY
TRBV18	TRBJ1-1	ASSPRTGGGWTEAF
TRBV30	TRBJ1-1	AWSWGHSNTEAF
TRBV10-1	TRBJ1-2	ASSDRADYGYT
TRBV6-2/TRBV6-3	TRBJ2-5	ASSYGETVETQY
TRBV7-3	TRBJ1-1	ASSLGSLNTEAF
TRBV9	TRBJ2-5	ASSVGLAGKQETQY
TRBV2	TRBJ1-2	ASSEAPIGTAYGYT